The present TCR beta chain was sequenced within a study of immune evolution from preneoplasia to lung adenocarcinoma (dated by TCRdb to about 2021). Background for the entire study: HLA loss of heterozygosity was observed in approximately 7%, 15% and 30% of AIS, MIA and ADC lesions, respectively, and was not observed in any AAH lesions. The immune data were combined with whole exome sequencing and methylation data from the same cohort of nodules. Resected precursor lesions (AAH, AIS, MIA) and invasive adenocarcinomas were each compared against paired morphologically normal lung tissue. The TCR sequencing data were obtained from about 47 patients. The overall cohort comprised 40 to 60 patients with pulmonary nodules who underwent surgical resection. According to the study, more than 95 samples went through TCR sequencing. Sample size was determined by specimen availability and not by a prior power calculation. The study combined immune gene expression, TCR sequencing and multiplex immunofluorescence to profile immune contexture across lung adenocarcinoma precursors and invasive adenocarcinoma. Class I HLA alleles were inferred from exome data with POLYSOLVER, and allele-specific HLA loss was detected with LOHHLA. The paper as a whole reports these results and caveats: The findings were based on association rather than direct causation, and larger cohorts with long-term follow-up and longitudinal biopsies were deemed needed. Because all patients came from Japan and China, whether the findings apply to Western populations was uncertain. Compared with EGFR-mutant or double wild-type lesions, KRAS-mutant nodules had the highest T cell clonality. The highest top T cell clone frequencies were observed in normal lung, and a progressive decrease in top T cell clone frequencies appeared to occur from AAH through AIS, MIA and invasive adenocarcinoma. Clonality was highest in normal lung, while later-stage lesions appeared to show lower clonality but higher T cell density and diversity.

In the case of this clone: Its target antigen remains unknown. Per-base quality was not reported, and no clone a single base away is much larger than it.

The CDR3 has 17 amino acids, counting the end cysteine and phenylalanine. The CDR3 DNA has 51 bases and is translated from base 1. For CDR1 and CDR2, the germline V gene lists SGHDT and YYEEEE. Trimming removed 8 bases from V and 0 bases from J, leaving 23 bases between the germline ends. The immunoSEQ hsTCRbeta Kit was used to sequence TCR beta CDR3 regions from DNA. On the authors' methods: TCR sequencing data were analysed with the ImmunoSEQ Analyzer. T cell clonality was defined as 1 minus Pielou's evenness, calculated on productive rearrangements. To measure T cell diversity, the inverse Simpson index was applied to productive templates. T cell density was defined as TCR beta template counts normalized to usable DNA, with usable DNA estimated by amplifying and sequencing housekeeping genes. Two-sided Kruskal-Wallis tests were used to compare TCR metrics between histologic stages. TCRdb retrieved this table from immuneACCESS and kept in-frame rearrangements only. Not all clones are present; in checked studies, unresolved V genes account for under half, and no reason is known for the remainder. That table is the source of V, J and clone size, and D and trimming were worked out from the DNA. A total of 6,600 or so clones appear in this sample, 75% to 90% of them only once. The top ten clones comprise approximately 5% of the sample.

The patients had resection in Japan or China between about 2013 and 2018. Histologic diagnosis of each case was confirmed independently by two lung cancer pathologists on H&E slides. Premalignant or tumor cells were enriched for nucleic acid extraction by macro-dissection performed after pathologic assessment. DNA was isolated from FFPE tissue using the AllPrep DNA/RNA FFPE Kit. The chain is assembled from TRBV5-6 and TRBJ1-1; the D gene identity is not certain. The sequencing sample was made of FFPE invasive lung adenocarcinoma tissue. The cell subset or site label, read with the paper, signifies: frankly invasive lung adenocarcinoma (ADC). The sequence derives from a person between 45 and 75 years old with lung adenocarcinoma. The CDR3 protein: CASETYLQRSMNTEAFF. The DNA reads TGTGCCAGTGAGACGTACCTACAGAGAAGCATGAACACTGAAGCTTTCTTT.